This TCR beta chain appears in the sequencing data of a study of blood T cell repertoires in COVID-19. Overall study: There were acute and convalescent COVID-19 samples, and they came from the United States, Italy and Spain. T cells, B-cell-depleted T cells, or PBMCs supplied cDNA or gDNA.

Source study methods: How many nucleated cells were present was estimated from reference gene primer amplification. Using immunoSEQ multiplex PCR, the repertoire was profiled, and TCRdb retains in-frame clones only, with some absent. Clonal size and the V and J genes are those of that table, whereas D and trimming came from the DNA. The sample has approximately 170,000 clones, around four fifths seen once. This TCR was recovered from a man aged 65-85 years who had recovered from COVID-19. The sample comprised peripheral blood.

The CDR3 sequence is CASSPGQGANNSPLHF. CDR3 sequence (DNA): TGTGCCAGCAGCCCCGGACAGGGGGCTAATAATTCACCCCTCCACTTT. V usage is TRBV5-4 and J usage is TRBJ1-6; 11 bases agree with TRBD1. The CDR3 spans 16 residues. The ends lost 4 bases at V and 5 bases at J; junction bases unmatched: 5. The germline gives CDR1 SGHNT, CDR2 YYREEE (reference sequence).